These T cell receptor beta chains were read from a single sample in a study of a mutant IDH1 vaccine in newly diagnosed glioma. The repertoire was sequenced with immunoSEQ multiplex PCR; TCRdb's copy has only in-frame clones and lacks some. Of about 27,000 clones listed, approximately 87% are singletons. These TCRs are of unknown antigen specificity. This sample comprised PBMCs, obtained from a glioma patient whose treatment included an IDH1 peptide vaccine. These receptors came from a man aged 25 to 40 with glioma. The CDR3 runs from the conserved cysteine through the conserved F or W. The order of the fields is V gene, D gene, clone size, J gene, CDR3 DNA, CDR3 protein. D genes are given only for firm matches. The size entry is marked missing in some rows and otherwise reads once, few, many or a size class.

TRBV6-1	.	.	TRBJ1-1	TGTGCCAGCAGTGACCACAGGAACACTGAAGCTTTCTTT	CASSDHRNTEAFF
TRBV5-6	.	.	TRBJ2-2	TGTGCCAGCAGCTTGCTGCAGGGTAGGACCGGGGAGCTGTTTTTT	CASSLLQGRTGELFF
TRBV16	TRBD1	.	TRBJ1-2	TGTGCCAGCAGCCATTACCCAGGGACAGGGTTTAATAACTATGGCTACACCTTC	CASSHYPGTGFNNYGYTF
TRBV15	.	.	TRBJ1-6	TGTGCCACCAGCAGAGATAGTGGGGTTAATTCACCCCTCCACTTT	CATSRDSGVNSPLHF
TRBV4-3	.	.	TRBJ1-2	TGCGCCAGCAGCCAAGGAGAGGGGGGAGGCTACACCTTC	CASSQGEGGGYTF
TRBV11-3	.	.	TRBJ1-1	TGTGCCAGCAGCTTAGGGACCCGAGGTCCCAAAAAAGAAAAAGCTTTCTTT	CASSLGTRGPKKEKAFF
TRBV9	.	.	TRBJ2-3	TGTGCCAGCAGCGTTATATACACAGATACGCAGTATTTT	CASSVIYTDTQYF
TRBV6-6	.	.	TRBJ2-2	TGTGCCAGTCACGTCCGGGCTACCGGGGAGCTGTTTTTT	CASHVRATGELFF
TRBV19	.	.	TRBJ2-5	TGTGCCAGTAACATGGGACTGGGTTCAGAGACCCAGTACTTC	CASNMGLGSETQYF
TRBV19	.	.	TRBJ1-6	TGTGCCAGTAGTATCCAGGGGATCAACAATTCACCCCTCCACTTT	CASSIQGINNSPLHF
TRBV5-1	.	.	TRBJ1-4	TGCGCCAGCAGCGTCGGACAGCTCGGACTTGCAACTAATGAAAAACTGTTTTTT	CASSVGQLGLATNEKLFF
TRBV19	.	.	TRBJ1-1	TGTGCCAGTAGTCGCTGGGGGAGGAACACTGAAGCTTTCTTT	CASSRWGRNTEAFF
TRBV7-6	.	.	TRBJ2-5	TGTGCCAGCAGCCTATACCAAGAGACCCAGTACTTC	CASSLYQETQYF
TRBV19	.	.	TRBJ2-7	TGTGCCAGTAGTGGAATAGGGTCCTACGAGCAGTACTTC	CASSGIGSYEQYF
TRBV25-1	.	.	TRBJ2-3	TGTGCCAGCAACAATGGGGGTGGAACAGATACGCAGTATTTT	CASNNGGGTDTQYF
TRBV5-1	.	.	TRBJ2-7	TGCGCCAGCAGCTTCGGGACACATGAAGACTACGAGCAGTACTTC	CASSFGTHEDYEQYF
TRBV5-4	TRBD2	.	TRBJ2-3	TGTGCCAGCACCCCCTCTAGCGGGGGGACAGATACGCAGTATTTT	CASTPSSGGTDTQYF
TRBV5-1	.	.	TRBJ2-1	TGCGCCAGCAGCCCGGTCGGGGAAACCTACAATGAGCAGTTCTTC	CASSPVGETYNEQFF
TRBV2	.	.	TRBJ1-1	TGTGCCAGCAGCCCCCGGGGGGGGATATTATATGAAGCTTTCTTT	CASSPRGGILYEAFF
TRBV29-1	TRBD1	.	TRBJ1-1	TGCAGCGTTGGGGGACAAGGGGGCATGAACACTGAAGCTTTCTTT	CSVGGQGGMNTEAFF
TRBV5-5	.	few	TRBJ1-4	TGTGCCAGCAGCTTAACACAGGGAGCGGGGGAGTTCAGCGAAAAACTGTTTTTT	CASSLTQGAGEFSEKLFF
TRBV5-1	TRBD2	.	TRBJ2-3	TGCGCCAGCACCGCTAGCGGGTTTAGCACAGATACGCAGTATTTT	CASTASGFSTDTQYF
TRBV19	TRBD1	.	TRBJ1-4	TGTGCCAGTAGGGGACAGGGGACCCCAACTAATGAAAAACTGTTTTTT	CASRGQGTPTNEKLFF
TRBV7-2	.	.	TRBJ2-7	TGTGCCAGCAGCCTCAGCCAGAGTTCCTACGAGCAGTACTTC	CASSLSQSSYEQYF
TRBV27	.	.	TRBJ2-7	TGTGCCAGCAGTTTTGAGGGGGGGGCTCCTAGCTACGAGCAGTACTTC	CASSFEGGAPSYEQYF
TRBV5-6	TRBD2	.	TRBJ2-2	TGTGCCAGCAGCAGGATAGCTAGCGGCCCCGGGGAGCTGTTTTTT	CASSRIASGPGELFF
TRBV10-3	TRBD1	.	TRBJ2-2	TGTGCCACCAGGGGGCCGAGCACCGGGGAGCTGTTTTTT	CATRGPSTGELFF
TRBV2	.	once	TRBJ1-2	TGTGCCAGCAGTGATGCAGGGGATGGCTACACCTTC	CASSDAGDGYTF
TRBV7-9	TRBD1	.	TRBJ2-2	TGTGCCAGCAGCCGACCGGGACAGGGCTCCGGGGAGCTGTTTTTT	CASSRPGQGSGELFF
TRBV7-6	TRBD2	once	TRBJ2-1	TGTGCCAGCAGCCTCGGGGAGGGGACCGGCGGCTACAATGAGCAGTTCTTC	CASSLGEGTGGYNEQFF
TRBV27	.	.	TRBJ1-1	TGTGCCAGCAGTTTAAGGGGGGGCACTGAAGCTTTCTTT	CASSLRGGTEAFF
TRBV6-5	.	.	TRBJ2-3	TGTGCCAGCAGTAACCGGGGGCCCCCCACAGATACGCAGTATTTT	CASSNRGPPTDTQYF
TRBV27	.	.	TRBJ2-5	TGTGCCAGCAGCCCACTAGTTTTGGAGACCCAGTACTTC	CASSPLVLETQYF
TRBV6-5	.	.	TRBJ2-7	TGTGCCAGCAGTTACTCGGAGGTGGGGTGGTCCTACGAGCAGTACTTC	CASSYSEVGWSYEQYF
TRBV4-1	.	.	TRBJ1-2	TGCGCCAGCAGCCAAGGCGACGGGCGAACTAACTATGGCTACACCTTC	CASSQGDGRTNYGYTF
TRBV7-8	TRBD2	once	TRBJ2-3	TGTGCCAGCAGCTTAGTTCCGGGGGGGCACCGGGGAGATACGCAGTATTTT	CASSLVPGGHRGDTQYF
TRBV25-1	TRBD2	.	TRBJ2-3	TGTGCCAGCAGTCCGGGGGGGGATACGCAGTATTTT	CASSPGGDTQYF
TRBV28	.	.	TRBJ1-2	TGTGCCAGCAGTTTTGGGACATACCCCTTCTACACCTTC	CASSFGTYPFYTF
TRBV7-2	.	.	TRBJ1-4	TGTGCCAGCAGCTTAGGAATACAGGGTAATGAAAAACTGTTTTTT	CASSLGIQGNEKLFF
TRBV4-1	.	.	TRBJ2-1	TGCGCCAGCAGCCAAACGGTCCTGTTTTGTGAGCAGTTCTTC	CASSQTVLFCEQFF
TRBV30	.	.	TRBJ1-1	TGTGCCTGGAGTGGGGTCTTCATGAACACTGAAGCTTTCTTT	CAWSGVFMNTEAFF
TRBV28	.	.	TRBJ2-2	TGTGCCAGCAGTCACCAGACAGGATACACCGGGGAGCTGTTTTTT	CASSHQTGYTGELFF
TRBV6-5	.	.	TRBJ1-1	TGTGCCAGCAGTCCTACCGGGTTCACTGAAGCTTTCTTT	CASSPTGFTEAFF
TRBV6-4	TRBD1	.	TRBJ2-2	TGTGCCAGCAGTGACGGACAGGGGAACACCGGGGAGCTGTTTTTT	CASSDGQGNTGELFF
TRBV4-3	TRBD2	.	TRBJ2-3	TGCGCCAGCAGCCTTCTCCCCGGGACTAGCGGCTTTCTAGATACGCAGTATTTT	CASSLLPGTSGFLDTQYF
TRBV10-3	TRBD1	once	TRBJ1-1	TGTGCCATCAGCCCAGACAGGGGCTCGAACACTGAAGCTTTCTTT	CAISPDRGSNTEAFF
TRBV2	TRBD2	.	TRBJ2-5	TGTGCCAGCATGGAGACTAGCTTGGAGACCCAGTACTTC	CASMETSLETQYF
TRBV27	.	once	TRBJ1-3	TGTGCCAGCAGTTTTCGGGAGGGGGCTGGAAACACCATATATTTT	CASSFREGAGNTIYF
TRBV7-3	TRBD1	.	TRBJ1-2	TGTGCCAGCAGCGCCCTACAGGGGAACGGCTACACCTTC	CASSALQGNGYTF
TRBV7-2	TRBD1	.	TRBJ1-4	TGTGCCAGCAGCTTACTCGGGACAGCGTCCGAAAAACTGTTTTTT	CASSLLGTASEKLFF
TRBV7-9	.	.	TRBJ1-5	TGTGCCAGCAGCTTAAGTTATGGGGGCGCGAGCAATCAGCCCCAGCATTTT	CASSLSYGGASNQPQHF
TRBV30	.	.	TRBJ2-1	TGTGCCTGGAATGGGGTCTTGAGCTCCTACAATGAGCAGTTCTTC	CAWNGVLSSYNEQFF
TRBV29-1	.	.	TRBJ1-3	TGCAGCGTCTTAGAGACAGACGGAAACACCATATATTTT	CSVLETDGNTIYF
TRBV30	.	.	TRBJ1-1	TGTGCCTGGAGTGTCTGGGTCCCTGGGGTGAACACTGAAGCTTTCTTT	CAWSVWVPGVNTEAFF